This TCR beta chain is from a study of breast tumors, draining lymph nodes, adjacent tissues. Axillary draining lymph nodes of breast cancer patients supplied the node samples. The CDR3 contains 15 residues. The germline CDR1 and CDR2 sequences are ENHRY and SYGVKD. V gave up 5 bases and J gave up 4 bases; unmatched junction bases: 7. Each CDR3 protein is one row after TCRdb ran MiXCR on the multiplex PCR reads. This sample has around 120,000 distinct CDR3 sequences, with 15% to 20% found just once. In its sample, this clonotype was seen a few times. A clone one base away is much larger, so this may be a read error.

This receptor was taken from a female donor with breast cancer. Some clones in this sample may be carry-over from other donors' samples. The chain couples TRBV10-3 to TRBJ1-4, with TRBD1 matching 7 bases. Sequencing used axillary lymph node tissue. Here the CDR3 reads CAISTRQGGNEKLFF. CDR3 DNA sequence: TGTGCCATCAGTACCCGTCAGGGGGGTAATGAAAAACTGTTTTTT.